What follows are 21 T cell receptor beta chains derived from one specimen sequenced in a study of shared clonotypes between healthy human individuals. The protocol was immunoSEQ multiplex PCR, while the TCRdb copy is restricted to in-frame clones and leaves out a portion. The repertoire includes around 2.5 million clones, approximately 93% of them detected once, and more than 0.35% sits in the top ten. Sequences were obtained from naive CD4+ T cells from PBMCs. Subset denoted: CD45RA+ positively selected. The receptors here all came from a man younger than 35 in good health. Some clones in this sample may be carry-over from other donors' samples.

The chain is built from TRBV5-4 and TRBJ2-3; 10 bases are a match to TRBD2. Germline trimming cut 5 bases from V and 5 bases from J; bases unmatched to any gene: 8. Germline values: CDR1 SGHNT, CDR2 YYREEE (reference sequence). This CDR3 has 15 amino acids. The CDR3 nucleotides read TGTGCCAGCAGGAAAGCGGGAGGGTCGGAAGATACGCAGTATTTT. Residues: CASRKAGGSEDTQYF.

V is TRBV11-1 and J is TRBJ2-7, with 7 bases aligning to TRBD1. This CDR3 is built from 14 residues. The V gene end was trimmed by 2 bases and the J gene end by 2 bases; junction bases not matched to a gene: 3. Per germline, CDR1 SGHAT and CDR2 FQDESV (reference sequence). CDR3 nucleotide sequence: TGTGCCAGCAGCTTAAACAGGGGTACCTACGAGCAGTACTTC. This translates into CASSLNRGTYEQYF.

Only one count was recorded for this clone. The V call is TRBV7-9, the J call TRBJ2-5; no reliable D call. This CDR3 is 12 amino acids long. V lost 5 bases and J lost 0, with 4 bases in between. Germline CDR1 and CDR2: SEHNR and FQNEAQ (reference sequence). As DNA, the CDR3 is TGTGCCAGCAGCGATGACCAAGAGACCCAGTACTTC. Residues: CASSDDQETQYF. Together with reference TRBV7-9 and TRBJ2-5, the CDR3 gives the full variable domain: DTGVSQNPRHKITKRGQNVTFRCDPISEHNRLYWYRQTLGQGPEFLTYFQNEAQLEKSRLLSDRFSAERPKGSFSTLEIQRTEQGDSAMYLCASSDDQETQYFGPGTRLLVL.

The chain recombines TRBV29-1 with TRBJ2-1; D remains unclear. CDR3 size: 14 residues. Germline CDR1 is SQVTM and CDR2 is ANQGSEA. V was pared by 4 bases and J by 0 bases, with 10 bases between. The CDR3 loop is CSVVSASSYNEQFF. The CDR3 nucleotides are TGCAGCGTTGTCTCTGCTAGCTCCTACAATGAGCAGTTCTTC.

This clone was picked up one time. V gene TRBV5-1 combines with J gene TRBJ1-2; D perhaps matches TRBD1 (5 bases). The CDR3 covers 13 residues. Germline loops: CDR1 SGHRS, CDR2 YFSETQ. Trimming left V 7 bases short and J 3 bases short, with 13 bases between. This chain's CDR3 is CASGRGNDYGYTF. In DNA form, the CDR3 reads TGCGCCAGCGGCCGGGGGAACGACTATGGCTACACCTTC.

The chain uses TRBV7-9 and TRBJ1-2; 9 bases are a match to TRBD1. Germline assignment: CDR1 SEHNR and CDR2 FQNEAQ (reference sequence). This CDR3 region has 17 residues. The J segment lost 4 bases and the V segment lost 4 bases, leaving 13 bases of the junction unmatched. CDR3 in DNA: TGTGCCAGCAGCTCTACACCCGGGACAGGGAGGGGCTATGGCTACACCTTC. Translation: CASSSTPGTGRGYGYTF.

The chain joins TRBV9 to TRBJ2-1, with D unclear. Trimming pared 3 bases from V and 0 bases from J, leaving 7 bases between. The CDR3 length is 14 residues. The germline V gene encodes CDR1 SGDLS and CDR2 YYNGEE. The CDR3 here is CASSALSSYNEQFF. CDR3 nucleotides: TGTGCCAGCAGCGCACTAAGCTCCTACAATGAGCAGTTCTTC.

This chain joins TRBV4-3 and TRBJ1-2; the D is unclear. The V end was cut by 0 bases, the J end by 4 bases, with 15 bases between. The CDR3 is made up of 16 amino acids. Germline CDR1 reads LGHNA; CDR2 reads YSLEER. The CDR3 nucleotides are TGCGCCAGCAGCCAAGATAGGTCCGGCCGGGCCTATGGCTACACCTTC. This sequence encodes CASSQDRSGRAYGYTF.

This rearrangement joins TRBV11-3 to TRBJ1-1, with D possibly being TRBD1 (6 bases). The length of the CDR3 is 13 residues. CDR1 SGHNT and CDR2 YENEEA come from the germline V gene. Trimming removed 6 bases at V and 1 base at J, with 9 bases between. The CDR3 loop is CASREGQNTEAFF. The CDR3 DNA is TGTGCCAGCAGGGAGGGACAGAACACTGAAGCTTTCTTT.

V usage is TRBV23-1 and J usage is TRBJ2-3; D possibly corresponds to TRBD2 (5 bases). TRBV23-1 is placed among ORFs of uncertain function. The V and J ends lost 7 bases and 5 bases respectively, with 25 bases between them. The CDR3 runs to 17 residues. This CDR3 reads CASIRGNVPPSGDTQYF. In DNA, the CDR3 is TGCGCCAGCATCCGGGGAAACGTCCCTCCTTCAGGAGATACGCAGTATTTT.

The CDR3 DNA follows: TGCGCCAGCAGCTTGGCCCTAGCGGCGAACACCGGGGAGCTGTTTTTT. It encodes CASSLALAANTGELFF. The chain employs TRBV5-1 and TRBJ2-2, with 7 positions matching TRBD2. The germline gives CDR1 SGHRS, CDR2 YFSETQ. The CDR3 extends over 16 amino acids. J lost 0 bases, V lost 0 bases, and 2 bases had no gene match.

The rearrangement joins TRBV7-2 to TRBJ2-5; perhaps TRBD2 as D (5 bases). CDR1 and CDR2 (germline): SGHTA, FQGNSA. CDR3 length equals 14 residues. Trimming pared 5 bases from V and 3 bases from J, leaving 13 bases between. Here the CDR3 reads CASSPVREKETQYF. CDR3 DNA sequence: TGTGCCAGCAGCCCTGTGAGGGAGAAAGAGACCCAGTACTTC.

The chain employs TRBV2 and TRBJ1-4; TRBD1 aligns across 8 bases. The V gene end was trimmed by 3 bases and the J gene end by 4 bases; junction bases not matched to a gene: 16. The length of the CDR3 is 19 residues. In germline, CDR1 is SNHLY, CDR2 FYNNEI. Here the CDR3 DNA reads TGTGCCAGCAGTGAGCTTCCCAGGGGGCGGCTTCGAAATAATGAAAAACTGTTTTTT. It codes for CASSELPRGRLRNNEKLFF.

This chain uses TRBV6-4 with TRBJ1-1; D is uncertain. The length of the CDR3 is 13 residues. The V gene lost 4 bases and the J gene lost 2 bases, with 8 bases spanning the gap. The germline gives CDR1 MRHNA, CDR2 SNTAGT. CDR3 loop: CASSAFSNTEAFF. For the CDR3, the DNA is TGTGCCAGCAGTGCTTTCTCAAACACTGAAGCTTTCTTT.

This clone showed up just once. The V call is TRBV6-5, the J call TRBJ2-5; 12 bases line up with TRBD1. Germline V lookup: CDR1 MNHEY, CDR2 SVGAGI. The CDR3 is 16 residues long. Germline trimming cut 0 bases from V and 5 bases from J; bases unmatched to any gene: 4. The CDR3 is CASSYSGTGGWETQYF. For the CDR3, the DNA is TGTGCCAGCAGTTACTCCGGGACAGGGGGCTGGGAGACCCAGTACTTC.

CDR3 residues: CSASPTVPQYF. CDR3 nucleotides: TGCAGTGCTAGTCCGACAGTGCCACAGTACTTC. J is TRBJ2-5 and V is TRBV20-1; perhaps TRBD1 as D (5 bases). Germline V gene lookup returns CDR1 DFQATT and CDR2 SNEGSKA (reference sequence). The CDR3 runs to 11 residues. Deletions cut 3 bases from V and 11 bases from J, with 13 bases between.

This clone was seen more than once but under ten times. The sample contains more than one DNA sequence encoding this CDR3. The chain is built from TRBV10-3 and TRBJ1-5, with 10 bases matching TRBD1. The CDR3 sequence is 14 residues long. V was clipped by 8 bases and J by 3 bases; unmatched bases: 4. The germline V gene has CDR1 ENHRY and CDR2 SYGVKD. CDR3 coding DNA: TGTGCCATCTCGGGACAGGGGAACAATCAGCCCCAGCATTTT. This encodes CAISGQGNNQPQHF.

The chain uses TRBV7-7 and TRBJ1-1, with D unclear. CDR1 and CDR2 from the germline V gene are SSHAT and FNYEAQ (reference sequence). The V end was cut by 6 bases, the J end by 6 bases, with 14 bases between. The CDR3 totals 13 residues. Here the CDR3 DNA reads TGTGCCAGCAGTACCGAGGCTGGCGCTGAAGCTTTCTTT. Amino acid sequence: CASSTEAGAEAFF.

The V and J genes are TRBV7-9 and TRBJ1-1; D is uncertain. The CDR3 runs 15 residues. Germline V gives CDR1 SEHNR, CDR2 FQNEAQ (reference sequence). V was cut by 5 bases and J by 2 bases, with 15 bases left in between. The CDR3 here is CASSATRGRNTEAFF. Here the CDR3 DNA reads TGTGCCAGCAGCGCGACCAGAGGCAGAAACACTGAAGCTTTCTTT.

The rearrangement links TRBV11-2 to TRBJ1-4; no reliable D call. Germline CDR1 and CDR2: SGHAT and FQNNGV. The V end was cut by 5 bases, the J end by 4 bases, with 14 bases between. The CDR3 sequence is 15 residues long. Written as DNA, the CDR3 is TGTGCCAGCAGCCGAAGTCCGGGAAATAATGAAAAACTGTTTTTT. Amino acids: CASSRSPGNNEKLFF.

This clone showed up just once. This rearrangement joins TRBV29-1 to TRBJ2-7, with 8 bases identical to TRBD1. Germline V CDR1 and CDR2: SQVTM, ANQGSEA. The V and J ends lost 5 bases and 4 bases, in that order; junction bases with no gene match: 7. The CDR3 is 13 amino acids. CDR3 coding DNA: TGCAGCGTTCGGGGGACAGGACTGTACGAGCAGTACTTC. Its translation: CSVRGTGLYEQYF.